The 14 T cell receptor beta chains presented below share a single source sample, sequenced in a study of T cells in Graves' hyperthyroidism and ophthalmopathy. Using RNA transcripts as the source, TCR beta CDR3 regions were amplified. The HTBI set primed first-round TCR CDR3 RT-PCR. TCRdb called the multiplex PCR reads again in MiXCR, with one record for every CDR3 protein. The repertoire holds about 400,000 distinct CDR3 sequences, with just under 15% as singletons. Sequencing was carried out using blood. Every receptor here comes from a woman aged 25 to 39 with Graves' hyperthyroidism.

This chain uses TRBV28 with TRBJ2-7; TRBD2 aligns across 10 bases. V was clipped by 4 bases and J by 1 base; unmatched bases: 7. This CDR3 contains 16 residues. Per germline, CDR1 MDHEN and CDR2 SYDVKM. CDR3 loop: CASSSTGTSASYEQYF. For the CDR3, the DNA is TGTGCCAGCAGTTCGACCGGGACTAGCGCTTCCTACGAGCAGTACTTC.

This clonotype was found many times. The rearrangement joins TRBV7-9 to TRBJ2-7; 7 bases match TRBD2. This CDR3 contains 11 residues. Germline CDR1 and CDR2: SEHNR and FQNEAQ (reference sequence). The J segment lost 6 bases and the V segment lost 6 bases, leaving 2 bases of the junction unmatched. CDR3 region: CASRGGGEQYF. The CDR3 DNA sequence: TGTGCCAGCAGAGGCGGGGGCGAGCAGTACTTC.

The J gene is TRBJ2-3, the V gene TRBV25-1, with D unresolved. V lost 1 base to trimming and J lost 2 bases, with 10 bases between them. In germline, CDR1 is MGHDK, CDR2 SYGVNS. This CDR3 has 15 residues. CDR3 DNA sequence: TGTGCCAGCAGTGAATCGCGGCGTGCCACAGATACGCAGTATTTT. Encoded protein: CASSESRRATDTQYF. Together with reference TRBV25-1 and TRBJ2-3, the CDR3 gives the full variable domain: EADIYQTPRYLVIGTGKKITLECSQTMGHDKMYWYQQDPGMELHLIHYSYGVNSTEKGDLSSESTVSRIRTEHFPLTLESARPSHTSQYLCASSESRRATDTQYFGPGTRLTVL.

The gene calls are TRBV20-1 and TRBJ2-4; D is possibly TRBD1 (6 bases). With 6 bases removed from V and 2 bases from J, the gap between germline ends came to 11 bases. The CDR3 covers 13 residues. Germline lookup yields CDR1 DFQATT and CDR2 SNEGSKA (reference sequence). The CDR3 region has the DNA TGCAGTGCAACAACAGGGTCCAAAAACATTCAGTACTTC. As protein: CSATTGSKNIQYF.

This clonotype was counted at least ten times. The CDR3 loop is CASSLSGRVSYEQYF. Written as DNA, the CDR3 is TGTGCCAGCAGTTTATCGGGAAGGGTATCCTACGAGCAGTACTTC. This chain links TRBV12-3 or TRBV12-4 with TRBJ2-7; weak D call: TRBD2 (5 bases). This CDR3 is 15 amino acids long. Trimming took off 2 bases at V and 1 base at J, with 12 bases between the two ends.

This clonotype showed up many times. The rearrangement joins TRBV27 to TRBJ2-1; TRBD2 is a possible D gene (7 bases). In germline, CDR1 is MNHEY, CDR2 SMNVEV (reference sequence). This CDR3 has 17 residues. V was pared by 5 bases and J by 5 bases, with 22 bases between. The CDR3 nucleotides read TGTGCCAGCAGTCCATACCTACTAGGGGGGGCTCACAATGAGCAGTTCTTC. Translated, it gives CASSPYLLGGAHNEQFF.

This clonotype occurred many times. The chain carries TRBV28 and TRBJ1-6; 9 bases align to TRBD1. V gave up 2 bases and J gave up 7 bases; unmatched junction bases: 15. CDR3 length: 19 amino acids. Looked up from germline, CDR1 is MDHEN and CDR2 is SYDVKM. In DNA, the CDR3 is TGTGCCAGCAGTTTAGCTTCGCTGACAGGGGGATTCCCCAATTCACCCCTCCACTTT. Protein product: CASSLASLTGGFPNSPLHF.

This clonotype occurred a few times. This chain connects TRBV30 to TRBJ2-5; weak D call: TRBD2 (5 bases). The CDR3 length is 13 residues. Germline V gives CDR1 GTSNPN, CDR2 SVGIG (reference sequence). V was shortened by 3 bases and J by 2 bases, with 10 bases between the two germline ends. In DNA form, the CDR3 reads TGTGCCTGGAGGGCGGGTTGGCAAGAGACCCAGTACTTC. This sequence encodes CAWRAGWQETQYF.

This clonotype was detected ten times or more. CDR3 nucleotide sequence: TGTGCCAGCAACACCGGGACCGTGAACACTGAAGCTTTCTTT. Amino acid sequence: CASNTGTVNTEAFF. The chain has TRBV3-1 and TRBJ1-1; TRBD1 might be the D (5 bases). The CDR3 length is 14 residues. Trimming took off 7 bases at V and 0 bases at J, with 12 bases between the two ends. CDR1 and CDR2 from the germline V gene are LGHDT and YNNKEL (reference sequence).

A few counts support this clonotype. The chain combines TRBV19 with TRBJ2-7; 7 bases agree with TRBD1. Trimming at V came to 4 bases and at J to 4 bases, leaving 10 bases not matched to a gene. The CDR3 contains 15 residues. Germline V gene lookup returns CDR1 LNHDA and CDR2 SQIVND (reference sequence). CDR3 loop: CASSTGQPLVYEQYF. The CDR3 DNA reads TGTGCCAGTAGTACGGGACAGCCTCTCGTGTACGAGCAGTACTTC.

This rearrangement joins TRBV4-1 to TRBJ1-1; D is possibly TRBD1 (5 bases). Germline V gives CDR1 MGHRA, CDR2 YSYEKL. V lost 0 bases to trimming and J lost 0 bases, with 14 bases between them. The CDR3 length is 17 residues. The DNA of the CDR3 is TGCGCCAGCAGCCAAGATGGGGCGTCGGGGATGAACACTGAAGCTTTCTTT. Translation: CASSQDGASGMNTEAFF.

This chain links TRBV14 with TRBJ2-3; weak D call: TRBD1 (5 bases). Germline V gene data show CDR1 as SGHDN and CDR2 as FVKESK. There are 17 residues in the CDR3. Trimming took 4 bases from V and 3 from J, leaving 20 bases between them. The CDR3 DNA is TGTGCCAGCAGCCCCTCGCATCCGGCCAGGGCGACAGATACGCAGTATTTT. Amino acids: CASSPSHPARATDTQYF.

This clonotype was counted a few times. The rearrangement uses TRBV12-3 or TRBV12-4 and TRBJ2-2; no clear D. The germline V and J ends were trimmed by 6 bases and 0 bases, with 5 bases remaining between them. The CDR3 totals 13 residues. CDR3 DNA sequence: TGTGCCAGCAGGCCAGCGAACACCGGGGAGCTGTTTTTT. Protein sequence: CASRPANTGELFF.

This clonotype appeared many times. The gene calls are TRBV20-1 and TRBJ2-5; 12 nucleotides align to TRBD2. The CDR3 runs to 14 residues. Germline CDR1 DFQATT, CDR2 SNEGSKA (reference sequence). V was pared by 5 bases and J by 3 bases, with 4 bases of the junction left unmatched. CDR3 protein: CSAPRTSGKETQYF. The DNA for the CDR3 is TGCAGTGCTCCTCGGACTAGCGGGAAAGAGACCCAGTACTTC.